A few counts support the clone carrying this T cell receptor (beta chain). Its antigen is currently unknown. The library was made from cDNA and included unique molecular identifiers. cDNA molecules numbering some 500,000 came from approximately 1 to 10 million T cells. TCRdb independently ran MiXCR on the PCR reads; one entry per CDR3 protein. The sample has hundreds of thousands of distinct CDR3 sequences; roughly 45% are singletons. Germline V lookup: CDR1 MDHEN, CDR2 SYDVKM. The CDR3 is made up of 15 amino acids. V shed 6 bases and J 1 base; nucleotides not matched to a gene: 6. These data are taken from a study of post-analysis software for immune sequencing data. Regarding the study as a whole: There were roughly 5 TRBV segments more frequent in patients than controls, and TRBV5-6, TRBV5-1 and TRBV20-1 were among them. Controls showed significantly higher normalized Chao1 diversity than did multiple sclerosis patients.

The rearrangement links TRBV28 to TRBJ2-7; 10 bases are a match to TRBD2. The receptor's source is a girl aged 10-17 years with multiple sclerosis. Sequencing input: blood. The CDR3 DNA follows: TGTGCCAGCAGCTCCAGCGGGAGGGTATCCTACGAGCAGTACTTC. Translation gives CASSSSGRVSYEQYF. Full variable domain (rest looked up from reference TRBV28 and TRBJ2-7): DVKVTQSSRYLVKRTGEKVFLECVQDMDHENMFWYRQDPGLGLRLIYFSYDVKMKEKGDIPEGYSVSREKKERFSLILESASTNQTSMYLCASSSSGRVSYEQYFGPGTRLTVT.